This entry lists 9 T cell receptor beta chains sequenced from one sample in a study of early T cells in non-severe SARS-CoV-2 infection. Using its own MiXCR run on the 5' RACE reads, TCRdb lists one record per CDR3 protein. The sample lists around 67,000 distinct CDR3 sequences; around 10% were seen once. Sequencing was performed on whole blood. The receptor source for this set is an adult who was a healthcare worker with PCR-confirmed SARS-CoV-2 infection or an uninfected control (not recorded which).

This clonotype has a count of ten or more. The chain recombines TRBV20-1 with TRBJ2-3; D is uncertain. In germline, CDR1 is DFQATT, CDR2 SNEGSKA (reference sequence). V gave up 6 bases and J gave up 5 bases, with 6 bases separating them. This CDR3 comprises 10 residues. The DNA of the CDR3 is TGCAGTGCCCTTCGAGATACGCAGTATTTT. This sequence encodes CSALRDTQYF.

This clonotype was observed a handful of times. The V call is TRBV7-8, the J call TRBJ1-2, with D unresolved. With 0 bases removed from V and 9 bases from J, the gap between germline ends came to 17 bases. CDR3 length: 15 residues. Germline V gene sequence: CDR1 SGHVS, CDR2 FQNEAQ. The CDR3 sequence is CASSLARGTAKSYTF. DNA of the CDR3: TGTGCCAGCAGCTTAGCCCGTGGCACAGCGAAAAGCTACACCTTC. Full variable domain (remainder filled in from reference TRBV7-8 and TRBJ1-2): GAGVSQSPRYKVAKRGQDVALRCDPISGHVSLFWYQQALGQGPEFLTYFQNEAQLDKSGLPSDRFFAERPEGSVSTLKIQRTQQEDSAVYLCASSLARGTAKSYTFGSGTRLTVV.

The chain joins TRBV6-6 to TRBJ2-1, with 7 bases that match TRBD2. Unmatched junction bases numbered 12, after V lost 7 bases and J lost 0 bases. Looked up from germline, CDR1 is MNHNY and CDR2 is SVGAGI (reference sequence). The CDR3 contains 17 residues. The CDR3 DNA reads TGTGCCAGCACTTTGGGCGGGAGAGCTGGCTCCTACAATGAGCAGTTCTTC. Translation gives CASTLGGRAGSYNEQFF.

V usage is TRBV12-3 or TRBV12-4 and J usage is TRBJ2-1; D is unclear. With 5 bases removed from V and 8 bases from J, the gap between germline ends came to 19 bases. The CDR3 length is 15 residues. The CDR3 DNA is TGTGCCAGCAGTGTCCGGGTCCCATATACCCATGAGCAGTTCTTC. This translates into CASSVRVPYTHEQFF.

V is TRBV10-3 and J is TRBJ2-7, with 12 bases matching TRBD1. Trimming cost V 3 bases and J 3 bases; bases outside gene matches: 3. This CDR3 has 15 amino acids. The germline V gene encodes CDR1 ENHRY and CDR2 SYGVKD. CDR3 region: CAISDRDRGLYEQYF. The CDR3 nucleotides read TGTGCCATCAGTGACCGGGACAGGGGGCTCTACGAGCAGTACTTC.

Many counts were recorded for this clonotype. V usage is TRBV6-5 and J usage is TRBJ2-1; D is perhaps TRBD2 (6 bases). Germline CDR1 and CDR2: MNHEY and SVGAGI. Trimming stripped 7 bases from V and 3 bases from J, with 16 bases between. The CDR3 is made up of 15 amino acids. Here the CDR3 DNA reads TGTGCCAGCATCCCAAGACTAGGCCGCTACAATGAGCAGTTCTTC. Residues: CASIPRLGRYNEQFF.

This clonotype was observed a handful of times. The genes are TRBV13 and TRBJ2-2; TRBD1 or TRBD2 may be the D gene (5 bases each). Between the trimmed V and J ends, which lost 3 bases and 3 bases, there was a span of 14 bases. The germline V gene encodes CDR1 PRHDT and CDR2 FYEKMQ (reference sequence). This CDR3 has 16 amino acids. This CDR3 is CASSFLLGTHTGELFF. The CDR3 region has the DNA TGTGCCAGCAGCTTCTTATTGGGGACCCACACCGGGGAGCTGTTTTTT.

For the CDR3, the DNA is TGTGCCAGCAGCTGGGATCCGCGGCAGGGGAGGACAGATACGCAGTATTTT. Translated: CASSWDPRQGRTDTQYF. The chain carries TRBV5-5 and TRBJ2-3, with D perhaps being TRBD1 or TRBD2 (6 bases each). Germline V gene sequence: CDR1 SGHKS, CDR2 YYEKEE (reference sequence). The V and J ends lost 3 bases and 3 bases respectively, with 20 bases between them. The CDR3 loop spans 17 amino acids.

This clonotype was counted many times. The chain joins TRBV7-9 to TRBJ2-2; D gene ambiguous. Trimming removed 0 bases from V and 2 bases from J, with 10 bases in between. CDR1 is SEHNR and CDR2 is FQNEAQ in the germline V gene (reference sequence). There are 16 residues in the CDR3. The chain's CDR3 is CASSLALMGNTGELFF. CDR3 DNA sequence: TGTGCCAGCAGCTTAGCGCTGATGGGAAACACCGGGGAGCTGTTTTTT. The complete variable domain, with remaining parts taken from reference TRBV7-9 and TRBJ2-2, reads DTGVSQNPRHKITKRGQNVTFRCDPISEHNRLYWYRQTLGQGPEFLTYFQNEAQLEKSRLLSDRFSAERPKGSFSTLEIQRTEQGDSAMYLCASSLALMGNTGELFFGEGSRLTVL.